This entry lists 14 T cell receptor beta chains sequenced from one sample in a study of blood T cell repertoires in COVID-19 (dated by TCRdb to about 2020). Library method: the immunoSEQ multiplex PCR assay. As stored in TCRdb, this immuneACCESS dataset retains in-frame rearrangements with V and J assigned. A fraction of the clones does not appear; measured against another copy, unresolved V genes explain less than half of the discrepancy, and the remainder lacks a known reason. In this sample the table shows some 290,000 clones, around 90% of which occur a single time. The ten most abundant clones make up about 2.2% of the sample. The specimen was peripheral blood. These receptors all stem from a woman in her 50s who had recovered from COVID-19.

This clone was recorded a few times. The chain employs TRBV30 and TRBJ1-2; D is undetermined. Trimming left V 4 bases short and J 2 bases short, with 8 bases between. Looked up from germline, CDR1 is GTSNPN and CDR2 is SVGIG (reference sequence). The CDR3 loop spans 12 amino acids. This chain's CDR3 is CAWTDWNYGYTF. The CDR3 DNA reads as TGTGCCTGGACGGACTGGAACTATGGCTACACCTTC.

This chain links TRBV3-1 (or the pseudogene TRBV3-2) with TRBJ2-1, with TRBD2 matching over 8 bases. Trimming cost V 0 bases and J 9 bases; bases outside gene matches: 10. This CDR3 has 16 amino acids. Germline V CDR1 and CDR2: LGHDT, YNNKEL (reference sequence). Here the CDR3 reads CASSQDRAGVGSEQFF. In DNA, the CDR3 is TGTGCCAGCAGCCAAGATCGAGCGGGAGTCGGATCTGAGCAGTTCTTC.

The chain employs TRBV9 and TRBJ2-5; no firm D call. V shed 2 bases and J shed 7 bases, with 12 bases lying between them. There are 13 residues in the CDR3. Germline-derived CDR1 and CDR2 are SGDLS and YYNGEE. This CDR3 is CASSVTSTGTQYF. The CDR3 bases are TGTGCCAGCAGCGTGACCTCCACGGGGACCCAGTACTTC.

The chain couples TRBV29-1 to TRBJ1-3; D unresolved. The CDR3 loop spans 14 amino acids. Germline V CDR1 and CDR2: SQVTM, ANQGSEA. The V gene lost 3 bases and the J gene lost 0 bases, with 9 bases spanning the gap. The CDR3 coding sequence is TGCAGCGTTGACCGCGTAAACTCTGGAAACACCATATATTTT. It codes for CSVDRVNSGNTIYF.

This clone showed up just a few times. The J gene is TRBJ1-2, the V gene TRBV2, with D perhaps matching TRBD1 (6 bases). This CDR3 is built from 14 residues. The ends were cut back, 5 bases at V and 8 bases at J, with 18 bases in the middle. CDR1 is SNHLY and CDR2 is FYNNEI in the germline V gene. The DNA of the CDR3 is TGTGCCAGCAGTATTGAAAGACAGGCCAAAGGCTACACCTTC. Translation: CASSIERQAKGYTF.

The genes are TRBV18 and TRBJ2-3, with 9 bases aligning to TRBD2. Germline V gene sequence: CDR1 KGHSH, CDR2 LQKENI. The CDR3 extends over 16 amino acids. V shed 4 bases, J shed 6 bases, and the junction held 11 bases outside the gene matches. The CDR3 reads CASSLNSGSTGDTQYF. In DNA form, the CDR3 reads TGTGCCAGCTCACTGAATAGCGGGAGTACGGGGGATACGCAGTATTTT. Full variable domain (missing parts from reference TRBV18 and TRBJ2-3): NAGVMQNPRHLVRRRGQEARLRCSPMKGHSHVYWYRQLPEEGLKFMVYLQKENIIDESGMPKERFSAEFPKEGPSILRIQQVVRGDSAAYFCASSLNSGSTGDTQYFGPGTRLTVL.

This chain joins TRBV7-2 and TRBJ1-2; a possible D gene is TRBD1 (6 bases). In germline, CDR1 is SGHTA, CDR2 FQGNSA. V shed 2 bases and J shed 4 bases, with 14 bases lying between them. The CDR3 spans 15 residues. This chain's CDR3 is CASSLLGAAIYGYTF. In DNA, the CDR3 is TGTGCCAGCAGCTTACTGGGGGCAGCTATCTATGGCTACACCTTC.

The rearrangement uses TRBV18 and TRBJ2-5, with D perhaps TRBD2 (5 bases). Trimming took 0 bases from V and 5 from J, leaving 13 bases between them. The CDR3 runs to 15 residues. Germline CDR1 KGHSH, CDR2 LQKENI. This chain's CDR3 is CASSPPNPSGETQYF. In DNA, the CDR3 is TGTGCCAGCTCACCACCCAACCCCTCGGGGGAGACCCAGTACTTC.

The table lists this clone with a count of one. The gene calls are TRBV12-5 and TRBJ2-7, with D possibly matching TRBD2 (6 bases). Germline CDR1 LGHNT, CDR2 FRNRAP. Trimming removed 1 base from V and 5 bases from J, with 12 bases in between. The CDR3 is made up of 14 amino acids. The CDR3 here is CASGLGLASNEQYF. CDR3 nucleotides: TGTGCTAGTGGTTTGGGCCTAGCGTCGAACGAGCAGTACTTC.

The chain is built from TRBV13 and TRBJ1-1, with D tentatively TRBD1 (6 bases). Germline CDR1 reads PRHDT; CDR2 reads FYEKMQ (reference sequence). The CDR3 runs 15 residues. Between the trimmed V and J ends, which lost 0 bases and 5 bases, there was a span of 13 bases. The CDR3 bases are TGTGCCAGCAGCTTAGGCAGGGGCCGTTGGACTGAAGCTTTCTTT. It codes for CASSLGRGRWTEAFF. The whole variable domain, remainder taken from reference TRBV13 and TRBJ1-1, is AAGVIQSPRHLIKEKRETATLKCYPIPRHDTVYWYQQGPGQDPQFLISFYEKMQSDKGSIPDRFSAQQFSDYHSELNMSSLELGDSALYFCASSLGRGRWTEAFFGQGTRLTVV.

CDR3 nucleotides: TGTGCCAGCTCAGGACAGTCCATCCGGGGTAATTCACCCCTCCACTTT. Its translation: CASSGQSIRGNSPLHF. J is TRBJ1-6 and V is TRBV18; D is possibly TRBD1 (6 bases). Trimming cost V 5 bases and J 6 bases, with 17 bases left between them. CDR1 KGHSH and CDR2 LQKENI come from the germline V gene. CDR3 length: 16 residues.

This chain connects TRBV6-2 or TRBV6-3 to TRBJ2-2; D possibly corresponds to TRBD2 (5 bases). The V end was cut by 2 bases, the J end by 7 bases, with 5 bases between. CDR3 length equals 12 residues. Germline V gene data show CDR1 as MNHEY and CDR2 as SVGEGT. The CDR3, as DNA: TGTGCCAGCAGTTACGGAGGCGGGGAGCTGTTTTTT. It specifies CASSYGGGELFF.

The chain's CDR3 is CASNPQGVDYGYTF. CDR3 nucleotides: TGTGCCAGCAACCCCCAGGGGGTAGACTATGGCTACACCTTC. This sequence joins TRBV2 and TRBJ1-2, with 7 bases identical to TRBD1. The V and J ends lost 7 bases and 3 bases, in that order; junction bases with no gene match: 8. Germline CDR1 SNHLY, CDR2 FYNNEI. The CDR3 sequence is 14 residues long.

The count of this clone is one. The chain couples TRBV30 to TRBJ2-7; 7 bases are shared with TRBD2. Germline V gives CDR1 GTSNPN, CDR2 SVGIG (reference sequence). Trimming took 0 bases from V and 3 from J; bases not matched to a gene: 5. The CDR3 sequence is 14 residues long. Here the CDR3 DNA reads TGTGCCTGGAGTGTAGGTGGGGGGGGCTACGAGCAGTACTTC. Amino acids: CAWSVGGGGYEQYF.